This passage covers 14 T cell receptor beta chains from one sample sequenced in a study of cytomegalovirus exposure and HLA in healthy donors. Use of 60 Vbeta and 13 Jbeta primers characterized the PCR. Sequenced by immunoSEQ multiplex PCR; TCRdb stores in-frame clones only, minus some. The table lists tens of thousands of clones, over 75% of them singletons, with around 11% in the top ten. The sample consisted of PBMCs. The source of these receptors is a female donor in good health and CMV-seronegative.

This clone was seen just once. The chain carries TRBV6-6 and TRBJ2-7; perhaps TRBD1 as D (6 bases). The CDR3 runs 14 residues. Germline V lookup: CDR1 MNHNY, CDR2 SVGAGI (reference sequence). Trimming stripped 2 bases from V and 7 bases from J, with 15 bases between. The CDR3 here is CASSYDTGSGEQYF. The CDR3 DNA sequence: TGTGCCAGCAGTTACGACACAGGGTCGGGGGAGCAGTACTTC.

The rearrangement links TRBV7-2 to TRBJ1-6; tentative D call: TRBD1 (6 bases). The CDR3 runs 15 residues. Between the trimmed V and J ends, which lost 3 bases and 8 bases, there was a span of 14 bases. Germline V gives CDR1 SGHTA, CDR2 FQGNSA. CDR3 loop: CASSFPVGADSPLHF. The DNA for the CDR3 is TGTGCCAGCAGCTTCCCGGTGGGGGCTGATTCACCCCTCCACTTT.

CDR3 sequence (DNA): TGTGCCAGCAGCTCCATAGCGGGAGGTACCTACGAGCAGTACTTC. As protein: CASSSIAGGTYEQYF. This sequence joins TRBV5-5 and TRBJ2-7; 10 bases line up with TRBD2. The CDR3 is 15 amino acids. CDR1 SGHKS and CDR2 YYEKEE come from the germline V gene (reference sequence). Losses at the gene ends were 3 bases for V and 2 bases for J; bases not matched to a gene: 5. The variable domain in full, with the rest retrieved from reference TRBV5-5 and TRBJ2-7, is DAGVTQSPTHLIKTRGQQVTLRCSPISGHKSVSWYQQVLGQGPQFIFQYYEKEERGRGNFPDRFSARQFPNYSSELNVNALLLGDSALYLCASSSIAGGTYEQYFGPGTRLTVT.

The rearrangement joins TRBV2 to TRBJ2-7; TRBD2 matches at 7 bases. The CDR3 length is 15 residues. J lost 3 bases, V lost 0 bases, and 5 bases had no gene match. Looked up from germline, CDR1 is SNHLY and CDR2 is FYNNEI. The CDR3 loop reads CASSEASASGYEQYF. The CDR3 region has the DNA TGTGCCAGCAGTGAAGCGTCGGCTAGCGGCTACGAGCAGTACTTC.

This rearrangement joins TRBV7-3 to TRBJ2-2; 8 nucleotides agree with TRBD1. V lost 5 bases to trimming and J lost 5 bases; unmatched junction nucleotides: 7. Germline V gene lookup returns CDR1 SGHTA and CDR2 FQGTGA. There are 15 residues in the CDR3. CDR3 DNA sequence: TGTGCCAGCAGCCCCAGACAGGGGAAGACCGGGGAGCTGTTTTTT. Translation gives CASSPRQGKTGELFF.

V usage is TRBV20-1 and J usage is TRBJ2-7; D gene uncertain. Trimming removed 3 bases from V and 4 bases from J, with 7 bases in between. Germline CDR1 reads DFQATT; CDR2 reads SNEGSKA (reference sequence). The CDR3 sequence is 11 residues long. The CDR3 DNA follows: TGCAGTGCTAGGACTGGTTACGAGCAGTACTTC. Translated, it gives CSARTGYEQYF.

Only a few counts were recorded for this clone. This rearrangement joins TRBV6-1 to TRBJ1-6; tentative D call: TRBD1 (6 bases). The V gene lost 6 bases and the J gene lost 10 bases, with 19 bases spanning the gap. This CDR3 has 15 amino acids. CDR1 and CDR2 from the germline V gene are MNHNS and SASEGT. In nucleotides, the CDR3 is TGTGCCAGCAGCCCGTATCAGGGGCGCGAGTCACCCCTCCACTTT. Translating gives CASSPYQGRESPLHF.

The genes are TRBV18 and TRBJ2-1, with D maybe TRBD1 (6 bases). From germline, CDR1 is KGHSH and CDR2 LQKENI. There are 12 residues in the CDR3. Trimming stripped 3 bases from V and 6 bases from J, with 6 bases between. CDR3 nucleotides: TGTGCCAGCTCACCGGACAGCAATGAGCAGTTCTTC. Translating gives CASSPDSNEQFF. The complete variable domain, with remaining parts taken from reference TRBV18 and TRBJ2-1, reads NAGVMQNPRHLVRRRGQEARLRCSPMKGHSHVYWYRQLPEEGLKFMVYLQKENIIDESGMPKERFSAEFPKEGPSILRIQQVVRGDSAAYFCASSPDSNEQFFGPGTRLTVL.

The V call is TRBV28, the J call TRBJ1-4, with a tentative D call TRBD1 (5 bases). V lost 5 bases to trimming and J lost 4 bases, with 17 bases between them. CDR1 MDHEN and CDR2 SYDVKM come from the germline V gene. The CDR3 runs to 16 residues. CDR3 in amino acids: CASSSGARKINEKLFF. For the CDR3, the DNA is TGTGCCAGCAGTAGCGGGGCCAGAAAAATTAATGAAAAACTGTTTTTT. The variable domain in full, completed from reference TRBV28 and TRBJ1-4, reads DVKVTQSSRYLVKRTGEKVFLECVQDMDHENMFWYRQDPGLGLRLIYFSYDVKMKEKGDIPEGYSVSREKKERFSLILESASTNQTSMYLCASSSGARKINEKLFFGSGTQLSVL.

The gene calls are TRBV7-8 and TRBJ2-7; the match to TRBD2 covers 9 bases. Trimming took 1 base from V and 3 from J; bases not matched to a gene: 4. Germline CDR1 SGHVS, CDR2 FQNEAQ. The CDR3 is 15 residues long. The CDR3 loop reads CASSLGAGGVYEQYF. CDR3 nucleotides: TGTGCCAGCAGCTTAGGTGCGGGAGGGGTCTACGAGCAGTACTTC.

V gene TRBV28 combines with J gene TRBJ2-1, with 7 bases matching TRBD1. Germline CDR1 is MDHEN and CDR2 is SYDVKM. The length of the CDR3 is 17 residues. The junction had 20 bases not matched to a gene; V was cut back by 8 bases and J by 7 bases. CDR3 region: CASSPRGHGRLRNEQFF. The CDR3 nucleotides are TGTGCCAGCTCTCCTAGGGGGCACGGGCGGCTACGGAATGAGCAGTTCTTC. Complete variable domain (other parts from reference TRBV28 and TRBJ2-1): DVKVTQSSRYLVKRTGEKVFLECVQDMDHENMFWYRQDPGLGLRLIYFSYDVKMKEKGDIPEGYSVSREKKERFSLILESASTNQTSMYLCASSPRGHGRLRNEQFFGPGTRLTVL.

V usage is TRBV28 and J usage is TRBJ2-2, with 12 nucleotides matching TRBD2. The CDR3 is made up of 16 amino acids. The germline V gene encodes CDR1 MDHEN and CDR2 SYDVKM. The V segment lost 3 bases and the J segment 7 bases; nucleotides outside the gene matches: 6. The CDR3 loop reads CASSFRLAGVGGELFF. CDR3 DNA: TGTGCCAGCAGTTTCCGACTAGCGGGAGTGGGCGGGGAGCTGTTTTTT.

In nucleotides, the CDR3 is TGTGCCAGCAGGGGCGGGGGACCGAGGGGCACTGAAGCTTTCTTT. It specifies CASRGGGPRGTEAFF. The rearrangement links TRBV28 to TRBJ1-1; tentatively, D is TRBD1 (5 bases). The CDR3 consists of 15 residues. Germline loops: CDR1 MDHEN, CDR2 SYDVKM. The V end lost 6 bases, the J end lost 4 bases, and 18 bases lay between the germline ends. The full variable domain, in which reference TRBV28 and TRBJ1-1 provide the parts outside the CDR3, is DVKVTQSSRYLVKRTGEKVFLECVQDMDHENMFWYRQDPGLGLRLIYFSYDVKMKEKGDIPEGYSVSREKKERFSLILESASTNQTSMYLCASRGGGPRGTEAFFGQGTRLTVV.

The chain employs TRBV9 and TRBJ1-1; 12 positions match TRBD1. The germline gives CDR1 SGDLS, CDR2 YYNGEE. J gave up 6 bases and V 1 base, and 7 bases lay outside the gene matches. This CDR3 region has 16 residues. CDR3 amino acids: CASSVLPGTGGSEAFF. The CDR3 region has the DNA TGTGCCAGCAGCGTATTACCCGGGACAGGGGGCTCTGAAGCTTTCTTT.